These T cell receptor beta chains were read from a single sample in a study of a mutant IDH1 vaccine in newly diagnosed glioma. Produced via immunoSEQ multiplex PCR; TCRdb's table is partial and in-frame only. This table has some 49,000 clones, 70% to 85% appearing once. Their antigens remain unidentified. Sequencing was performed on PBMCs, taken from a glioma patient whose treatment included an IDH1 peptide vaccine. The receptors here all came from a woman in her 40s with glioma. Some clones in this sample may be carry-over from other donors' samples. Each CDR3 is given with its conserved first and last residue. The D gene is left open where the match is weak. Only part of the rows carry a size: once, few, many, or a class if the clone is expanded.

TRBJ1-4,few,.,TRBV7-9,CASSLGEGKLFF,TGTGCCAGCAGTTTGGGGGAGGGAAAACTGTTTTTT
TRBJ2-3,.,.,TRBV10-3,CAIRRWGAGTDTQYF,TGTGCCATCAGGAGATGGGGGGCGGGCACAGATACGCAGTATTTT
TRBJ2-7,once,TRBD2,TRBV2,CASKVGGFEQYF,TGTGCCAGCAAGGTGGGAGGGTTCGAGCAGTACTTC
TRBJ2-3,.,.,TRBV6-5,CASSFPGTDTQYF,TGTGCCAGCAGTTTTCCGGGCACAGATACGCAGTATTTT
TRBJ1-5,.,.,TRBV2,CASSGGDWGNQPQHF,TGTGCCAGCAGTGGAGGGGACTGGGGCAATCAGCCCCAGCATTTT
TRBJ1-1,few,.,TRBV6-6,CASSYSGTSEAFF,TGTGCCAGCAGTTACTCTGGGACGTCTGAAGCTTTCTTT
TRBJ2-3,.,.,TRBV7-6,CASSGPGLRRGDTQYF,TGTGCCAGCAGCGGACCGGGACTCAGACGAGGGGATACGCAGTATTTT
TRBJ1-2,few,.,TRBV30,CAWRPALYGYTF,TGTGCCTGGAGGCCGGCCCTCTATGGCTACACCTTC
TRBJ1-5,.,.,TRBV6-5,CASRQGFNQPQHF,TGTGCCAGCAGGCAGGGTTTCAATCAGCCCCAGCATTTT
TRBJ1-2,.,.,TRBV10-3,CAISDLDKDYGYTF,TGTGCCATCAGTGATTTGGATAAGGACTATGGCTACACCTTC
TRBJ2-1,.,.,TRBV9,CASSEKYNEQFF,TGTGCCAGCAGCGAGAAGTACAATGAGCAGTTCTTC
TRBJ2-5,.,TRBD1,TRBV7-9,CASSLPGGETQYF,TGTGCCAGCAGCTTACCAGGGGGAGAGACCCAGTACTTC
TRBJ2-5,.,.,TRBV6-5,CASSKRGTVETQYF,TGTGCCAGCAGTAAACGGGGGACAGTCGAGACCCAGTACTTC
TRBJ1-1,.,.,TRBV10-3,CAISEPQRNTEAFF,TGTGCCATCAGTGAGCCCCAGAGGAACACTGAAGCTTTCTTT
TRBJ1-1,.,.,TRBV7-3,CASSLTSQNTEAFF,TGTGCCAGCAGCTTAACGTCCCAGAACACTGAAGCTTTCTTT
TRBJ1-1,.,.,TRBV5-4,CASSLNVGSAEAFF,TGTGCCAGCAGCTTGAATGTGGGGAGCGCTGAAGCTTTCTTT
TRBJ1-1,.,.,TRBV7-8,CASSRPAEGGTEAFF,TGTGCCAGCAGCCGACCGGCTGAGGGAGGCACTGAAGCTTTCTTT
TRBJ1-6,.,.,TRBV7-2,CASSLGRSSYNSPLHF,TGTGCCAGCAGCTTAGGGAGAAGCTCCTATAATTCACCCCTCCACTTT
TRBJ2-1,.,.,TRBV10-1,CASSVGTHNEQFF,TGCGCCAGCAGTGTCGGGACTCACAATGAGCAGTTCTTC